Sequencing of this TCR beta chain was carried out in a study of neurological immune-mediated disorders. General study results and limits: The multiple sclerosis repertoire cluster showed no association with any clinical or MRI feature. The authors stated that larger cohorts are needed.

The CDR3 runs to 12 residues. Germline V gene sequence: CDR1 LGHDT, CDR2 YNNKEL (reference sequence). V was pared by 4 bases and J by 10 bases, with 11 bases between. This clonotype was counted at least ten times. The antigen is not known. cDNA synthesis was performed by 5'RACE with 10-nucleotide random UMIs. MiXCR, run by TCRdb on the 5' RACE reads, gives a single entry per CDR3 protein. The sample yields 80,000 to 95,000 distinct CDR3 sequences, around 3.6% seen once. V is TRBV3-1 and J is TRBJ1-5; D is unresolved. The origin of this receptor is a woman between 45 and 60 years old with multiple sclerosis. The source material was PBMCs. The CDR3 sequence: CASSPPEGPQHF. The CDR3 DNA is TGTGCCAGCAGCCCCCCCGAGGGACCCCAGCATTTT.